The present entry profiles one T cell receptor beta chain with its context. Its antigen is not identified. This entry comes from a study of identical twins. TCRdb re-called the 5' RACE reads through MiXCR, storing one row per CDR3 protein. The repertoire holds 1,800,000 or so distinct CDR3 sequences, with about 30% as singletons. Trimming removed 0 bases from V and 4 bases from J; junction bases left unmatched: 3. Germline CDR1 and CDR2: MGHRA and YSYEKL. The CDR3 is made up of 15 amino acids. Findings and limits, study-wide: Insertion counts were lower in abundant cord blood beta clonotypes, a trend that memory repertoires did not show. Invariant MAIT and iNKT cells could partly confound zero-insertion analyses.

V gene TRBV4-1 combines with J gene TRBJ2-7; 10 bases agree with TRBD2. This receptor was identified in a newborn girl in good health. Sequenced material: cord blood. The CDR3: CASSQETSGRYEQYF. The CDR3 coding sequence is TGCGCCAGCAGCCAAGAGACTAGCGGGCGGTACGAGCAGTACTTC.